This T cell receptor beta chain is drawn from a study of blood T cell repertoires in COVID-19. This CDR3 is built from 12 residues. Trimming took off 7 bases at V and 4 bases at J, with 13 bases between the two ends. CDR1 GTSNPN and CDR2 SVGIG come from the germline V gene (reference sequence). Sequencing was performed with immunoSEQ multiplex PCR; in TCRdb, only in-frame clones are kept and a portion is missing. In the table there are a few hundred thousand clones, roughly 90% of which are singletons. The sample holds one count of this clone. The TCR comes from a man in his forties with acute or convalescent COVID-19. The J gene is TRBJ1-2, the V gene TRBV30; a weak D match, TRBD1 (6 bases). What was sequenced was peripheral blood. CDR3 residues: CASTGFTYGYTF. Written as DNA, the CDR3 is TGTGCCTCAACAGGGTTTACCTATGGCTACACCTTC.